Sequencing of this TCR beta chain was carried out in a study of blood T cell repertoires in COVID-19. Germline CDR1 reads GTSNPN; CDR2 reads SVGIG (reference sequence). After removal of 7 bases from V and 7 bases from J, the junction contained 11 bases not matched to a gene. The CDR3 has 13 residues. This clone was counted a few times. Using immunoSEQ multiplex PCR, the repertoire was profiled, and TCRdb retains in-frame clones only, with some absent. The repertoire includes approximately 220,000 clones, around 80% of them detected once, and more than 9% sits in the top ten. What was sequenced was peripheral blood. The sequence was obtained from a woman aged 80 or over with acute or convalescent COVID-19. The chain is built from TRBV30 and TRBJ2-5; 8 bases line up with TRBD1. This CDR3 is CASGTGGQGTQYF. In DNA form, the CDR3 reads TGTGCCTCCGGGACAGGAGGGCAGGGGACCCAGTACTTC.